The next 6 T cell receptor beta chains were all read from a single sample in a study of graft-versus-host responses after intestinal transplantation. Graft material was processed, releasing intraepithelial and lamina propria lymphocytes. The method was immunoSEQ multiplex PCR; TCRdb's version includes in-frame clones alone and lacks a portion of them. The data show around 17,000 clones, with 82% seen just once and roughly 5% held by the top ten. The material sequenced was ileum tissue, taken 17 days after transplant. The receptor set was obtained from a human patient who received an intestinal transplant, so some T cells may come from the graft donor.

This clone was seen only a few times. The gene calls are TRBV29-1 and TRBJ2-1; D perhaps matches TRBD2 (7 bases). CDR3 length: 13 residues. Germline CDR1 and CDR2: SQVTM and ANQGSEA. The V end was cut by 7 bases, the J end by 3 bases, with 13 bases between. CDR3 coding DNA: TGCAGCGGGGGGGGGCTGAGCTACAATGAGCAGTTCTTC. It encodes CSGGGLSYNEQFF.

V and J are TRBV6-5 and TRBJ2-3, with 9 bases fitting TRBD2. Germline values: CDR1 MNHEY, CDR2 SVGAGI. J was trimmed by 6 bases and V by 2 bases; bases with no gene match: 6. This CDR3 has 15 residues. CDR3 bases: TGTGCCAGCAGTTACCTGACTAGCGGAGGTGATACGCAGTATTTT. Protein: CASSYLTSGGDTQYF.

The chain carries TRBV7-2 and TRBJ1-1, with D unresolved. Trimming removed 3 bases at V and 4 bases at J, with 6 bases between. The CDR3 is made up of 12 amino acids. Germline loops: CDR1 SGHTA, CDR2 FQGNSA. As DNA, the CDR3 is TGTGCCAGCAGCTTTTCATCCACTGAAGCTTTCTTT. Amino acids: CASSFSSTEAFF.

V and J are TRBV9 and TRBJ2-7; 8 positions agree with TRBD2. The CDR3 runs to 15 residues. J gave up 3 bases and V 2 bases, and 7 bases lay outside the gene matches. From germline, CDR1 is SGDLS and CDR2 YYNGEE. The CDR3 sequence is CASSVAAGALYEQYF. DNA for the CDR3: TGTGCCAGCAGCGTCGCAGCGGGAGCCCTCTACGAGCAGTACTTC.

The CDR3 sequence: CASSLDLLDHFKYNEQFF. The CDR3 coding sequence is TGTGCCAGCAGCTTAGATCTCCTAGATCATTTCAAATACAATGAGCAGTTCTTC. The chain links TRBV11-2 to TRBJ2-1; D gene unclear. V dropped 0 bases and J dropped 4 bases, with 19 bases sitting between them. The CDR3 length is 18 residues. Germline assignment: CDR1 SGHAT and CDR2 FQNNGV.

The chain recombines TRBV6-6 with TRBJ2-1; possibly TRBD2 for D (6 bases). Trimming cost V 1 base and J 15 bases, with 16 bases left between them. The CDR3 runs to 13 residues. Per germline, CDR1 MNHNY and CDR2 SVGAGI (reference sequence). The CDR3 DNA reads TGTGCCAGCAGTTACTTGAGGACTATTTATCCGTTCTTC. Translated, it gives CASSYLRTIYPFF.